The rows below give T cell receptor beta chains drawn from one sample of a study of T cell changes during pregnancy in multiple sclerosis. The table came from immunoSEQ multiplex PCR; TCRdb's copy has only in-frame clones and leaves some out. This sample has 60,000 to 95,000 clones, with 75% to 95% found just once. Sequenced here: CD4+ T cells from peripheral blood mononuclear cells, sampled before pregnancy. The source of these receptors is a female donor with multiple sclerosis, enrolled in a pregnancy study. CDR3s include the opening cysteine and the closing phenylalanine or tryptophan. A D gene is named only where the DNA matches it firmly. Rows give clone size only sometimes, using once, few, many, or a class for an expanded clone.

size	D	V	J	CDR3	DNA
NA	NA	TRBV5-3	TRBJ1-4	CARSRLGRNNEKLFF	TGTGCCAGAAGCCGTCTAGGCAGAAATAATGAAAAACTGTTTTTT
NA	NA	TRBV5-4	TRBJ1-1	CASSPQGTGSLRRPEAFF	TGTGCCAGCAGCCCACAGGGAACAGGCAGCCTGAGGAGGCCTGAAGCTTTCTTT
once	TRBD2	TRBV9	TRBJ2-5	CASSVAGGAWETQYF	TGTGCCAGCAGCGTAGCGGGGGGGGCCTGGGAGACCCAGTACTTC
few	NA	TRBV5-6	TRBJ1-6	CASAAGTVGNSPLHF	TGTGCCAGCGCCGCGGGGACGGTTGGGAATTCACCCCTCCACTTT
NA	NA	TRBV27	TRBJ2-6	CASSTRVVGGANVLTF	TGTGCCAGCTCAACCCGGGTTGTAGGTGGGGCCAACGTCCTGACTTTC
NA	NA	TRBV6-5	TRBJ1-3	CASSSRQANTIYF	TGTGCCAGCAGCTCTCGACAGGCCAACACCATATATTTT
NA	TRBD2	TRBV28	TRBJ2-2	CASSLFLAGLLTGELFF	TGTGCCAGCAGTTTATTTCTAGCGGGACTTCTAACCGGGGAGCTGTTTTTT
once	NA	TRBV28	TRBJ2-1	CASRLGVHLTYNEQFF	TGTGCCAGCAGACTAGGCGTACATTTAACCTACAATGAGCAGTTCTTC
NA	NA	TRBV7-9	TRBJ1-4	CASSRQGVGEKLFF	TGTGCCAGCAGCCGGCAAGGGGTAGGGGAAAAACTGTTTTTT
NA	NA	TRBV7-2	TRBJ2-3	CASGPLASPADTQYF	TGTGCCAGCGGGCCCCTAGCGTCTCCGGCGGATACGCAGTATTTT
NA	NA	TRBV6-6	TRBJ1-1	CASSYSRGTNTEAFF	TGTGCCAGCAGTTACTCGAGGGGGACGAACACTGAAGCTTTCTTT
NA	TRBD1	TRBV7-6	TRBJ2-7	CASSLSTGAYEQYF	TGTGCCAGCAGCTTGAGCACAGGGGCCTACGAGCAGTACTTC
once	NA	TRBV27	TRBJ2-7	CASSSDRNSYEQYF	TGTGCCAGCAGTTCGGACAGAAACTCCTACGAGCAGTACTTC
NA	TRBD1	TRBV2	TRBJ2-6	CASTLARTGSGANVLTF	TGTGCCAGCACCCTAGCCCGGACAGGCTCTGGGGCCAACGTCCTGACTTTC
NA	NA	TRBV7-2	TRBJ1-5	CASSLEAGGNQPQHF	TGTGCCAGCAGCTTAGAGGCGGGGGGAAATCAGCCCCAGCATTTT
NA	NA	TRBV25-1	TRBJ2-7	CASIGIPSYEQYF	TGTGCCAGCATCGGGATCCCATCCTACGAGCAGTACTTC
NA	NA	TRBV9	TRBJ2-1	CASSRQGSRSEQFF	TGTGCCAGCAGCAGGCAGGGGTCTCGGAGTGAGCAGTTCTTC
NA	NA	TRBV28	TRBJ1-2	CASSRDSDYGYTF	TGTGCCAGCAGCCGTGACAGTGACTATGGCTACACCTTC
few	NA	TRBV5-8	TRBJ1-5	CASSFHGADQPQHF	TGTGCCAGCAGCTTCCATGGAGCGGATCAGCCCCAGCATTTT
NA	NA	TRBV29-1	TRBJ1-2	CSVAKQAYGYTF	TGCAGCGTTGCAAAACAGGCCTATGGCTACACCTTC
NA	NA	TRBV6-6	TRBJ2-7	CASSLDRYEQYF	TGTGCCAGCAGCCTCGACAGATACGAGCAGTACTTC
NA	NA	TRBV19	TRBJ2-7	CASSASARREQYF	TGTGCCAGTAGTGCTAGCGCCCGTAGGGAGCAGTACTTC
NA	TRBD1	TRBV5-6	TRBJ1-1	CASSLQDRGTEAFF	TGTGCCAGCAGCTTGCAGGACAGGGGCACTGAAGCTTTCTTT
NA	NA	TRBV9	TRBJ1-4	CASSVREGRKLFF	TGTGCCAGCAGCGTTCGGGAGGGGCGGAAACTGTTTTTT
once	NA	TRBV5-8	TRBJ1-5	CASSLQPSQPQHF	TGTGCCAGCAGCCTCCAACCCAGTCAGCCCCAGCATTTT
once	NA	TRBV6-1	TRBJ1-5	CASTRVSFSNQPQHF	TGTGCCAGCACCAGGGTTAGTTTTAGCAATCAGCCCCAGCATTTT
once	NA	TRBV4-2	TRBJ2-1	CASSQGASEQFF	TGTGCCAGCAGCCAAGGAGCGAGTGAGCAGTTCTTC